The rows below give T cell receptor beta chains drawn from one sample of a study of a mutant IDH1 vaccine in newly diagnosed glioma. No antigens are known for them. The assay was immunoSEQ multiplex PCR, and TCRdb's table has in-frame clones only and misses some. Of some 51,000 clones in the sample, around 80% are singletons; the top ten hold 1.8%. The starting material was PBMCs, obtained from a glioma patient whose treatment included an IDH1 peptide vaccine. Receptor source: a woman between 35 and 50 years old with glioma. Both conserved end residues are part of each CDR3. Each record gives: D gene, V gene, J gene, clone size, CDR3 protein, CDR3 DNA. The D gene is left open where the match is weak. Part of the rows lack a size; the others show once, few, many or a class for expanded clones.

>NA|TRBV30|TRBJ1-1|NA
CAWIPGAGNTEAFF
TGTGCCTGGATCCCGGGGGCGGGGAACACTGAAGCTTTCTTT
>NA|TRBV2|TRBJ1-3|NA
CASSESPRGGNTIYF
TGTGCCAGCAGTGAGTCTCCGAGGGGGGGAAACACCATATATTTT
>NA|TRBV6-7|TRBJ1-4|few
CASSQEDQDSSNEKLFF
TGTGCCAGCAGTCAAGAGGACCAGGACAGTTCTAATGAAAAACTGTTTTTT
>NA|TRBV19|TRBJ1-5|NA
CASSIVGGGPNQPQHF
TGTGCCAGTAGTATAGTGGGAGGGGGACCCAATCAGCCCCAGCATTTT
>TRBD1|TRBV4-1|TRBJ1-6|NA
CASTSGGFYNSPLHF
TGCGCCAGCACCTCAGGGGGGTTCTATAATTCACCCCTCCACTTT
>NA|TRBV30|TRBJ1-1|few
CAWRRGVSTEAFF
TGTGCCTGGAGGAGGGGGGTGAGCACTGAAGCTTTCTTT
>NA|TRBV4-3|TRBJ2-6|NA
CASSQATGPGANVLTF
TGCGCCAGCAGCCAAGCAACAGGGCCTGGGGCCAACGTCCTGACTTTC
>NA|TRBV19|TRBJ1-5|few
CASSPPAASNQPQHF
TGTGCCAGTAGTCCCCCGGCAGCAAGCAATCAGCCCCAGCATTTT
>TRBD2|TRBV28|TRBJ2-2|NA
CASSLLAGAYTGELFF
TGTGCCAGCAGTCTTCTAGCGGGGGCGTACACCGGGGAGCTGTTTTTT
>NA|TRBV13|TRBJ2-7|NA
CASSFRPVPYEQYF
TGTGCCAGCAGCTTCCGCCCGGTCCCCTACGAGCAGTACTTC
>TRBD1|TRBV5-1|TRBJ1-1|NA
CASKTGDVKNTEAFF
TGCGCCAGTAAGACAGGGGACGTAAAGAACACTGAAGCTTTCTTT
>NA|TRBV29-1|TRBJ1-1|few
CSAERGAPVAFF
TGCAGCGCCGAAAGGGGGGCCCCGGTTGCTTTCTTT
>NA|TRBV5-1|TRBJ2-1|NA
CASSLAWLGEQFF
TGCGCCAGCAGCTTGGCGTGGCTTGGAGAGCAGTTCTTC
>NA|TRBV7-9|TRBJ1-1|NA
CASSSLGQGPNTEAFF
TGTGCCAGCAGCTCCCTCGGGCAGGGCCCGAACACTGAAGCTTTCTTT
>NA|TRBV25-1|TRBJ2-7|NA
CASSATQKTATYEQYF
TGTGCCAGCAGTGCTACCCAAAAGACAGCTACCTACGAGCAGTACTTC
>TRBD1|TRBV30|TRBJ1-3|once
CAWTGQGGHTIYF
TGTGCCTGGACGGGACAGGGTGGGCACACCATATATTTT
>NA|TRBV4-3|TRBJ1-5|few
CASSHLQGHQPQHF
TGCGCCAGCAGCCATTTACAGGGACATCAGCCCCAGCATTTT
>NA|TRBV15|TRBJ1-2|NA
CATSRDTGGGYTF
TGTGCCACCAGCAGAGATACTGGGGGTGGCTACACCTTC
>NA|TRBV5-6|TRBJ2-1|NA
CASSLGQYNNEQFF
TGTGCCAGCAGCTTGGGACAGTATAACAATGAGCAGTTCTTC
>TRBD2|TRBV5-8|TRBJ2-1|NA
CASSLAGGVYNEQFF
TGTGCCAGCAGCTTGGCCGGGGGGGTTTACAATGAGCAGTTCTTC
>NA|TRBV5-1|TRBJ1-6|once
CASRPQSSYNSPLHF
TGCGCCAGCAGACCACAGAGCTCCTATAATTCACCCCTCCACTTT
>TRBD2|TRBV30|TRBJ2-1|NA
CAWSPLAGGNEQFF
TGTGCCTGGAGTCCCCTAGCGGGGGGCAATGAGCAGTTCTTC
>TRBD1|TRBV18|TRBJ2-4|NA
CASSPRGGTGENIQYF
TGTGCCAGCTCACCAAGGGGTGGGACAGGGGAAAACATTCAGTACTTC
>NA|TRBV28|TRBJ1-1|NA
CASRPALLSEAFF
TGTGCCAGCAGGCCGGCCCTTCTATCTGAAGCTTTCTTT
>NA|TRBV2|TRBJ1-5|few
CASSPPGTFSQPQHF
TGTGCCAGCAGTCCCCCCGGGACATTCAGTCAGCCCCAGCATTTT
>NA|TRBV11-2|TRBJ2-3|NA
CASSPWESTDTQYF
TGTGCCAGCAGCCCTTGGGAAAGCACAGATACGCAGTATTTT
>NA|TRBV6-1|TRBJ1-1|NA
CASSLQGNTEAFF
TGTGCCAGCAGTCTACAGGGGAACACTGAAGCTTTCTTT
>NA|TRBV7-2|TRBJ1-5|NA
CASSSKGNQPQHF
TGTGCCAGCAGCAGTAAGGGGAATCAGCCCCAGCATTTT
>NA|TRBV11-2|TRBJ1-5|NA
CASSQGQSQPQHF
TGTGCCAGCAGTCAAGGACAGTCCCAGCCCCAGCATTTT
>TRBD1|TRBV7-7|TRBJ1-6|NA
CASSPGQGLAPLHF
TGTGCTAGCAGCCCGGGACAGGGTCTGGCACCCCTCCACTTT
>NA|TRBV4-1|TRBJ1-1|NA
CASSPMSAGSNTEAFF
TGCGCCAGCAGCCCCATGAGTGCAGGATCGAACACTGAAGCTTTCTTT
>NA|TRBV6-5|TRBJ2-3|NA
CASSRDLVTDTQYF
TGTGCCAGCAGTAGGGACTTGGTCACAGATACGCAGTATTTT
>NA|TRBV7-2|TRBJ2-1|NA
CASSLVLFF
TGTGCCAGCAGCTTAGTTCTGTTCTTC
>TRBD1|TRBV19|TRBJ1-3|once
CASRGRDRGRLDGNTIYF
TGTGCCAGCCGCGGGCGGGACAGGGGGCGCTTGGATGGAAACACCATATATTTT
>TRBD1|TRBV5-1|TRBJ2-3|NA
CASSVQGAEDTQYF
TGCGCCAGCAGCGTTCAGGGGGCGGAGGATACGCAGTATTTT
>TRBD1|TRBV2|TRBJ1-6|NA
CASGGQGISPLHF
TGTGCCAGCGGGGGACAGGGGATTTCACCCCTCCACTTT
>TRBD2|TRBV7-8|TRBJ2-2|NA
CASSLRRREGPNTGELFF
TGTGCCAGCAGCTTAAGGAGACGGGAGGGTCCGAACACCGGGGAGCTGTTTTTT
>TRBD1|TRBV4-3|TRBJ2-1|NA
CASSQPDRAHEQFF
TGCGCCAGCAGCCAACCTGACAGGGCCCATGAGCAGTTCTTC
>NA|TRBV5-1|TRBJ1-1|NA
CASSLDPNTEAFF
TGCGCCAGCAGCTTGGATCCGAACACTGAAGCTTTCTTT
>NA|TRBV30|TRBJ1-4|NA
CAWSRQFNEKLFF
TGTGCCTGGAGTCGGCAGTTTAATGAAAAACTGTTTTTT
>TRBD2|TRBV5-6|TRBJ2-5|NA
CASSSTSGGASQETQYF
TGTGCCAGCAGCTCGACTAGCGGGGGGGCCTCTCAAGAGACCCAGTACTTC
>NA|TRBV29-1|TRBJ1-1|few
CSVLGDAEAFF
TGCAGCGTCTTGGGGGATGCGGAAGCTTTCTTT
>NA|TRBV4-3|TRBJ1-2|NA
CASSPTTGGVSGYTF
TGCGCCAGCAGCCCCACCACTGGGGGGGTAAGTGGCTACACCTTC
>NA|TRBV2|TRBJ1-5|NA
CASSGPLRGNQPQHF
TGTGCCAGCAGTGGACCGCTTCGGGGCAATCAGCCCCAGCATTTT
>TRBD2|TRBV11-2|TRBJ2-1|NA
CASSFTGLATNEQFF
TGTGCCAGCAGCTTTACGGGACTAGCAACCAATGAGCAGTTCTTC
>NA|TRBV2|TRBJ2-7|NA
CASSDPYRRQASSYEQYF
TGTGCCAGCAGTGACCCCTACCGTAGGCAGGCTAGCTCCTACGAGCAGTACTTC
>NA|TRBV6-5|TRBJ1-1|NA
CASSYSRGRRTEAFF
TGTGCCAGCAGTTACTCAAGGGGGAGAAGAACTGAAGCTTTCTTT
>NA|TRBV15|TRBJ2-7|NA
CATSKDSYEQYF
TGTGCCACCAGCAAGGACAGCTACGAGCAGTACTTC
>TRBD1|TRBV18|TRBJ1-6|once
CASSPRDRDSPLHF
TGTGCCAGCTCACCCCGGGACAGGGATTCACCCCTCCACTTT
>TRBD1|TRBV14|TRBJ2-2|NA
CASSPHRDREAGELFF
TGTGCCAGCAGCCCGCACAGGGACAGGGAGGCCGGGGAGCTGTTTTTT
>NA|TRBV19|TRBJ1-5|NA
CASTSGVAQPQHF
TGTGCCAGTACGTCAGGGGTGGCCCAGCCCCAGCATTTT
>NA|TRBV7-9|TRBJ1-1|NA
CASSLREANTEAFF
TGTGCCAGCAGCTTAAGGGAGGCGAACACTGAAGCTTTCTTT
>NA|TRBV15|TRBJ1-1|NA
CATSSGLRTEAFF
TGTGCCACCAGCAGTGGGTTAAGGACTGAAGCTTTCTTT
>NA|TRBV6-5|TRBJ2-7|NA
CASSYGTLPYEQYF
TGTGCCAGCAGTTACGGGACACTTCCCTACGAGCAGTACTTC
>NA|TRBV19|TRBJ1-2|NA
CASSSGEFYGYTF
TGTGCCAGTAGTTCCGGGGAATTCTATGGCTACACCTTC
>TRBD1|TRBV11-2|TRBJ2-7|NA
CASSIDREGEQYF
TGTGCCAGCAGCATAGACAGGGAAGGAGAGCAGTACTTC
>TRBD1|TRBV2|TRBJ1-4|NA
CASQGQGIVGEKLFF
TGTGCCAGCCAGGGACAGGGAATAGTAGGCGAAAAACTGTTTTTT
>TRBD1|TRBV19|TRBJ1-2|NA
CASTLMGQSSYGYTF
TGTGCCAGTACCTTAATGGGACAGAGCTCCTATGGCTACACCTTC
>NA|TRBV5-1|TRBJ1-3|NA
CASSLDGNTIYF
TGCGCCAGCAGCTTGGACGGAAACACCATATATTTT
>NA|TRBV30|TRBJ1-3|medium-sized
CAWSVLGNTIYF
TGTGCCTGGAGTGTACTGGGGAACACCATATATTTT